These T cell receptor beta chains were read from a single sample in a study of cytomegalovirus exposure and HLA in healthy donors. Method: immunoSEQ multiplex PCR; TCRdb's copy keeps in-frame clones and lacks some. The data show about 160,000 clones, about four fifths seen once. Sequencing was carried out using PBMCs. The source is a man aged 50-60 years in good health and CMV-seropositive. The CDR3 runs from the conserved cysteine through the conserved F or W. The D gene is left open where the match is weak.

TRBJ1-4	-	TRBV5-6	CASSLARDQGAYNEKLFF
TRBJ2-1	TRBD1	TRBV14	CASSPNLGQGNEQFF
TRBJ1-5	-	TRBV10-1	CASSETHQPQHF
TRBJ1-5	-	TRBV6-5	CASSYRENQPQHF
TRBJ2-2	-	TRBV7-3	CASGAHTGELFF
TRBJ2-3	TRBD1	TRBV6-1	CASTEGQGTDTQYF
TRBJ2-3	TRBD1	TRBV18	CASSPRMGQGMTDTQYF
TRBJ2-6	-	TRBV5-4	CASSLGNRVGANVLTF
TRBJ2-7	-	TRBV18	CASSQDTNREQYF
TRBJ1-2	-	TRBV19	CASSNQIGRGSNYGYTF
TRBJ2-2	-	TRBV7-2	CASSLYGATNTGELFF
TRBJ2-5	TRBD2	TRBV6-6	CASTGGARETQYF
TRBJ2-5	-	TRBV7-9	CASISRGRGGIETQYF
TRBJ2-5	TRBD2	TRBV10-3	CAISESLAGDPQETQYF
TRBJ2-7	-	TRBV7-9	CASRGDFYEQYF
TRBJ2-5	-	TRBV4-3	CASSQGPQETQYF
TRBJ2-7	TRBD1	TRBV5-1	CASSPWPGTGSEQYF
TRBJ1-1	-	TRBV19	CASSLMNTEAFF
TRBJ1-6	-	TRBV19	CASSIARMSDSPLHF
TRBJ1-3	-	TRBV30	CAYDMLSGNTIYF
TRBJ2-1	-	TRBV5-4	CASSSFNEQFF
TRBJ2-1	-	TRBV11-2	CASSKSSRYNEQFF
TRBJ2-1	-	TRBV5-4	CASSFPGGSYNEQFF
TRBJ2-1	TRBD2	TRBV30	CASTSGSYNEQFF
TRBJ1-2	TRBD1	TRBV7-9	CASSLDRGDGYTF
TRBJ2-3	TRBD2	TRBV18	CASSPQTAGGDTQYF
TRBJ1-3	TRBD1	TRBV9	CASSPDLLQGGVYF
TRBJ2-7	TRBD2	TRBV18	CASSPRASGGRAEQYF
TRBJ1-1	TRBD1	TRBV19	CASSITGTGEAEAFF
TRBJ2-3	TRBD2	TRBV11-2	CASSFSAGGTSTDTQYF
TRBJ2-5	-	TRBV6-1	CASSSGLILETQYF
TRBJ2-5	TRBD2	TRBV5-1	CASSLGLAGVETQYF
TRBJ2-7	-	TRBV6-1	CASNVQGTYEQYF
TRBJ2-3	TRBD2	TRBV19	CASSIGGGASFTTDTQYF
-	TRBD1	TRBV5-6	CASSARTGYSHEQYF
TRBJ1-5	TRBD1	TRBV6-5	CASSYSGGAGQPQHF
TRBJ1-4	-	TRBV5-1	CASSFTETNEKLFF
TRBJ1-1	-	TRBV30	CAWSEGLFYEAFF
TRBJ2-7	-	TRBV6-1	CASSVRGYEQYF
TRBJ2-3	-	TRBV28	CAGRAGRTDTQYF
TRBJ1-4	TRBD1	TRBV7-9	CASSLVGTANEKLFF
TRBJ2-7	-	TRBV21-1	CASSKVWQGPFYEQYF